Each of the 30 T cell receptor beta chains below was sequenced from the same sample in a study of T cell responses to AZD1222 COVID-19 vaccine. Sequencing used immunoSEQ multiplex PCR; TCRdb keeps in-frame clones, though not all of them. The repertoire holds approximately 130,000 clones, with 93% as singletons. Sequencing was performed on peripheral blood, taken on day 0 of AZD1222 vaccination. Receptors originate from an adult in good health.

The chain is built from TRBV7-2 and TRBJ1-5; D is unclear. V was pared by 0 bases and J by 3 bases, with 3 bases between. The CDR3 totals 13 residues. The germline gives CDR1 SGHTA, CDR2 FQGNSA. DNA of the CDR3: TGTGCCAGCAGCTTAGCGTTCAATCAGCCCCAGCATTTT. Amino acid sequence: CASSLAFNQPQHF.

The chain employs TRBV6-2 or TRBV6-3 and TRBJ2-2; D is ambiguous. This CDR3 has 15 amino acids. Trimming stripped 2 bases from V and 3 bases from J, with 10 bases between. Germline loops: CDR1 MNHEY, CDR2 SVGEGT. The CDR3 protein is CASSYLRTDTGELFF. Here the CDR3 DNA reads TGTGCCAGCAGTTACCTCCGGACGGACACCGGGGAGCTGTTTTTT.

This chain links TRBV5-1 with TRBJ1-1; D uncertain. The CDR3 spans 14 residues. Trimming removed 6 bases at V and 4 bases at J, with 16 bases between. Germline-derived CDR1 and CDR2 are SGHRS and YFSETQ. CDR3 DNA: TGCGCCAGCAAAGTGTTGACTGACCTCACTGAAGCTTTCTTT. The encoded protein is CASKVLTDLTEAFF.

The chain links TRBV7-9 to TRBJ2-4; no firm D call. Germline V CDR1 and CDR2: SEHNR, FQNEAQ (reference sequence). V was clipped by 1 base and J by 0 bases, with 7 bases between them. The CDR3 spans 15 residues. The chain's CDR3 is CASSLGGKAKNIQYF. CDR3 sequence (DNA): TGTGCCAGCAGCTTAGGTGGGAAAGCCAAAAACATTCAGTACTTC.

CDR3 region: CASSLCQSHYEQYF. The CDR3 DNA sequence: TGTGCCAGCAGCTTGTGCCAATCCCACTACGAGCAGTACTTC. The rearrangement uses TRBV5-4 and TRBJ2-7; no clear D gene. Germline CDR1 is SGHNT and CDR2 is YYREEE (reference sequence). The V end lost 1 base, the J end lost 3 bases, and 11 bases lay between the germline ends. The CDR3 runs 14 residues.

This clone was detected only once. A junction end diverges from the germline sequence, so it may reflect a read error. V usage is TRBV5-6 and J usage is TRBJ1-2; no reliable D call. The germline gives CDR1 SGHDT, CDR2 YYEEEE. The CDR3 has 8 amino acids. The CDR3 reads CASSPSIF. The CDR3 coding sequence is TGTGCCAGCAGCCCCTCCATCTTC.

V and J are TRBV29-1 and TRBJ1-1; D may be TRBD1 (5 bases). Trimming cost V 6 bases and J 6 bases, with 11 bases left between them. In germline, CDR1 is SQVTM, CDR2 ANQGSEA. This CDR3 spans 11 amino acids. The CDR3 bases are TGCAGCGTCCGGACAACGGCTGAAGCTTTCTTT. This gives the protein CSVRTTAEAFF.

V gene TRBV4-1 combines with J gene TRBJ2-5; 9 bases fit TRBD2. Per germline, CDR1 MGHRA and CDR2 YSYEKL. CDR3 length: 14 residues. The J segment lost 5 bases and the V segment lost 2 bases, leaving 3 bases of the junction unmatched. The CDR3 bases are TGCGCCAGCAGCCAACCTAGCGGGGACGAGACCCAGTACTTC. Translated, it gives CASSQPSGDETQYF.

For the CDR3, the DNA is TGTGCCAGCAGCTTAACCTCGGGGCTGGGTTCACCCCTCCACTTT. Its protein product is CASSLTSGLGSPLHF. The rearrangement links TRBV7-3 to TRBJ1-6, with a weak D call TRBD1 (5 bases). Germline CDR1 and CDR2: SGHTA and FQGTGA. This CDR3 is 15 amino acids long. The germline V and J ends were trimmed by 0 bases and 9 bases, with 12 bases remaining between them.

The chain uses TRBV7-9 and TRBJ1-6, with D tentatively TRBD1 (6 bases). The V and J ends lost 5 bases and 6 bases respectively, with 8 bases between them. This CDR3 has 13 residues. Germline assignment: CDR1 SEHNR and CDR2 FQNEAQ (reference sequence). The CDR3 nucleotides read TGTGCCAGCAGCATAGGGGGTAATTCACCCCTCCACTTT. Encoded protein: CASSIGGNSPLHF.

This rearrangement joins TRBV3-1 (or the pseudogene TRBV3-2) to TRBJ1-6, with 9 bases lining up with TRBD1. The CDR3 consists of 16 residues. Germline CDR1 reads LGHDT; CDR2 reads YNNKEL (reference sequence). The trim removed 2 bases at V and 6 bases at J, leaving 5 bases unmatched. CDR3 loop: CASSQKTGGSNSPLHF. In nucleotides, the CDR3 is TGTGCCAGCAGCCAAAAAACAGGGGGCTCTAATTCACCCCTCCACTTT.

The chain links TRBV19 to TRBJ1-2; 10 bases are a match to TRBD1. Germline lookup yields CDR1 LNHDA and CDR2 SQIVND (reference sequence). The CDR3 has 14 residues. V trimming: 5 bases; J trimming: 4 bases; junction bases outside the gene matches: 4. For the CDR3, the DNA is TGTGCCAGTAGTCCCCGGGACAGGGGCTATGGCTACACCTTC. Translating it yields CASSPRDRGYGYTF. Variable domain in full (rest from reference TRBV19 and TRBJ1-2): DGGITQSPKYLFRKEGQNVTLSCEQNLNHDAMYWYRQDPGQGLRLIYYSQIVNDFQKGDIAEGYSVSREKKESFPLTVTSAQKNPTAFYLCASSPRDRGYGYTFGSGTRLTVV.

The chain uses TRBV29-1 and TRBJ1-1, with 11 bases identical to TRBD1. The CDR3 is 13 amino acids. Unmatched junction bases numbered 3, after V lost 6 bases and J lost 3 bases. Germline V gene lookup returns CDR1 SQVTM and CDR2 ANQGSEA. The DNA of the CDR3 is TGCAGCGTGAGGGGACAGGGGGACACTGAAGCTTTCTTT. Translating gives CSVRGQGDTEAFF. Filled out from reference TRBV29-1 and TRBJ1-1, the complete variable domain reads SAVISQKPSRDICQRGTSLTIQCQVDSQVTMMFWYRQQPGQSLTLIATANQGSEATYESGFVIDKFPISRPNLTFSTLTVSNMSPEDSSIYLCSVRGQGDTEAFFGQGTRLTVV.

The CDR3 region is CASSQAYQRNTEAFF. CDR3 sequence (DNA): TGTGCCAGCAGCCAAGCGTATCAGCGAAACACTGAAGCTTTCTTT. This chain joins TRBV3-1 (or the pseudogene TRBV3-2) and TRBJ1-1; D gene uncertain. The germline CDR1 and CDR2 sequences are LGHDT and YNNKEL (reference sequence). V dropped 1 base and J dropped 2 bases, with 11 bases sitting between them. The length of the CDR3 is 15 residues.

This chain uses TRBV12-3 or TRBV12-4 with TRBJ2-1; D remains ambiguous. Between the trimmed V and J ends, which lost 7 bases and 5 bases, there was a span of 12 bases. The CDR3 loop spans 13 amino acids. CDR3 sequence: CASTSPPNNEQFF. The CDR3 region has the DNA TGTGCCAGCACCTCCCCACCCAACAATGAGCAGTTCTTC.

Here the CDR3 reads CASSSPGGPRAYEQYF. The CDR3 DNA reads as TGTGCCAGCAGTTCCCCAGGGGGCCCAAGAGCCTACGAGCAGTACTTC. The genes are TRBV6-5 and TRBJ2-7; 8 bases line up with TRBD1. V shed 4 bases and J 2 bases; nucleotides not matched to a gene: 10. Germline V gene sequence: CDR1 MNHEY, CDR2 SVGAGI. The CDR3 runs to 16 residues.

This chain uses TRBV3-1 (or the pseudogene TRBV3-2) with TRBJ1-6; D might be TRBD1 (6 bases). The CDR3 spans 12 residues. From germline, CDR1 is LGHDT and CDR2 YNNKEL (reference sequence). The V end lost 5 bases, the J end lost 10 bases, and 9 bases lay between the germline ends. The CDR3 DNA follows: TGTGCCAGCAGCGAAGGGGGGTCACCCCTCCACTTT. Translating it yields CASSEGGSPLHF.

The chain has TRBV20-1 and TRBJ2-7; 8 bases match TRBD1. Germline CDR1 reads DFQATT; CDR2 reads SNEGSKA (reference sequence). The trim removed 3 bases at V and 5 bases at J, leaving 3 bases unmatched. This CDR3 comprises 12 residues. The CDR3 DNA sequence: TGCAGTGCTAGTTTGACAGGGGACGAGCAGTACTTC. Protein sequence: CSASLTGDEQYF.

The gene calls are TRBV5-4 and TRBJ1-1; no clear D. The CDR3 loop spans 13 amino acids. In germline, CDR1 is SGHNT, CDR2 YYREEE (reference sequence). Trimming took 3 bases from V and 2 from J, leaving 8 bases between them. CDR3 region: CASSWTANTEAFF. As DNA, the CDR3 is TGTGCCAGCAGCTGGACGGCCAACACTGAAGCTTTCTTT.

The CDR3 reads CASSQNRATDTQYF. Here the CDR3 DNA reads TGTGCCAGCAGCCAAAATCGGGCCACAGATACGCAGTATTTT. J is TRBJ2-3 and V is TRBV4-2; no reliable D call. This CDR3 contains 14 residues. Germline-derived CDR1 and CDR2 are LGHNA and YNFKEQ. With 2 bases removed from V and 2 bases from J, the gap between germline ends came to 8 bases.

The V gene is TRBV10-3, the J gene TRBJ1-5, with TRBD1 identical over 9 bases. The V and J ends lost 1 base and 7 bases, in that order; junction bases with no gene match: 8. The CDR3 loop spans 16 amino acids. CDR1 ENHRY and CDR2 SYGVKD come from the germline V gene. In DNA form, the CDR3 reads TGTGCCATCAGTGAGTGGGGACAGGGCCGGGGACAGCCCCAGCATTTT. As protein: CAISEWGQGRGQPQHF.

This rearrangement joins TRBV18 to TRBJ2-2; TRBD1 agrees at 7 bases. Germline trimming cut 4 bases from V and 3 bases from J; bases unmatched to any gene: 2. The germline gives CDR1 KGHSH, CDR2 LQKENI. The CDR3 runs to 14 residues. The CDR3, as DNA: TGTGCCAGCTCACGGACAGGTTACACCGGGGAGCTGTTTTTT. Translating it yields CASSRTGYTGELFF.

CDR3 protein: CASSLYAGDSTDTQYF. CDR3 sequence (DNA): TGTGCCAGCAGCTTATACGCGGGGGACTCCACAGATACGCAGTATTTT. This chain joins TRBV7-3 and TRBJ2-3; TRBD2 matches at 7 bases. Unmatched junction bases numbered 7, after V lost 2 bases and J lost 2 bases. CDR3 length: 16 amino acids. Germline CDR1 reads SGHTA; CDR2 reads FQGTGA. The full variable domain, its missing parts supplied by reference TRBV7-3 and TRBJ2-3, is GAGVSQTPSNKVTEKGKYVELRCDPISGHTALYWYRQSLGQGPEFLIYFQGTGAADDSGLPNDRFFAVRPEGSVSTLKIQRTERGDSAVYLCASSLYAGDSTDTQYFGPGTRLTVL.

The chain links TRBV10-3 to TRBJ2-2, with D possibly matching TRBD2 (6 bases). This CDR3 region has 14 residues. Trimming cost V 6 bases and J 1 base, with 9 bases left between them. Germline loops: CDR1 ENHRY, CDR2 SYGVKD. CDR3 in DNA: TGTGCCATCAGGGGACTTATGAACACCGGGGAGCTGTTTTTT. This sequence encodes CAIRGLMNTGELFF.

DNA of the CDR3: TGTGCCAGCAGTGGAGAGGAGAACACTGAAGCTTTCTTT. Its translation: CASSGEENTEAFF. The V gene is TRBV2, the J gene TRBJ1-1; D is unresolved. Between the trimmed V and J ends, which lost 4 bases and 1 base, there was a span of 7 bases. Germline CDR1 and CDR2: SNHLY and FYNNEI. The length of the CDR3 is 13 residues. Full variable domain (remainder filled in from reference TRBV2 and TRBJ1-1): EPEVTQTPSHQVTQMGQEVILRCVPISNHLYFYWYRQILGQKVEFLVSFYNNEISEKSEIFDDQFSVERPDGSNFTLKIRSTKLEDSAMYFCASSGEENTEAFFGQGTRLTVV.

The genes are TRBV9 and TRBJ2-7, with TRBD1 matching 7 bases. V dropped 4 bases and J dropped 7; count of bases not matched to a gene: 11. There are 14 residues in the CDR3. The germline CDR1 and CDR2 sequences are SGDLS and YYNGEE. CDR3 in DNA: TGTGCCAGCAGCTCCACTGACAGGGCCGGTGAGCAGTACTTC. It translates to CASSSTDRAGEQYF.

Only a few counts were recorded for this clone. V is TRBV2 and J is TRBJ1-1; D is uncertain. This CDR3 region has 13 residues. V was trimmed by 6 bases and J by 0 bases, leaving 8 bases between them. Germline lookup yields CDR1 SNHLY and CDR2 FYNNEI. CDR3 loop: CASRPLLNTEAFF. The DNA of the CDR3 is TGTGCCAGCAGGCCCCTATTGAACACTGAAGCTTTCTTT.

The J gene is TRBJ1-1, the V gene TRBV6-5; TRBD1 is a possible D gene (6 bases). This CDR3 contains 14 residues. V was clipped by 8 bases and J by 6 bases, with 19 bases between them. Germline assignment: CDR1 MNHEY and CDR2 SVGAGI. CDR3 bases: TGTGCCAGCTCTCCCTCCCGGGGGGCGGCTGAAGCTTTCTTT. It is translated as CASSPSRGAAEAFF.

The chain employs TRBV2 and TRBJ1-5; D unresolved. There are 14 residues in the CDR3. CDR1 is SNHLY, CDR2 FYNNEI, per germline. Deletions cut 4 bases from V and 0 bases from J, with 7 bases between. The CDR3 DNA reads as TGTGCCAGCAGTGCTGGGATTAGCAATCAGCCCCAGCATTTT. Its protein product is CASSAGISNQPQHF. The full variable domain, rest sourced from reference TRBV2 and TRBJ1-5, is EPEVTQTPSHQVTQMGQEVILRCVPISNHLYFYWYRQILGQKVEFLVSFYNNEISEKSEIFDDQFSVERPDGSNFTLKIRSTKLEDSAMYFCASSAGISNQPQHFGDGTRLSIL.

The chain links TRBV6-5 to TRBJ1-1; D call uncertain. Germline V gives CDR1 MNHEY, CDR2 SVGAGI. V gave up 2 bases and J gave up 5 bases, with 12 bases separating them. The CDR3 has 14 amino acids. The chain's CDR3 is CASSYNPPWTEAFF. DNA for the CDR3: TGTGCCAGCAGTTACAACCCCCCCTGGACTGAAGCTTTCTTT.